The text below deals with one T cell receptor beta chain. What it binds is not known. Generation of TCR cDNA used 5'RACE template switching (which added a universal primer site and UMIs). TCRdb re-called the 5' RACE reads through MiXCR, storing one row per CDR3 protein. This table holds some 320,000 distinct CDR3 sequences, 3.5% to 4.5% found once. The V and J ends lost 0 bases and 6 bases, in that order; junction bases with no gene match: 9. The CDR3 is 15 amino acids. Germline CDR1 is DFQATT and CDR2 is SNEGSKA (reference sequence). This sample was included in a study of T cells after yellow fever vaccination. Whole-study findings and limits: Repertoires obtained by FACS sorting could include abundant clonotypes that entered as contaminants from the bulk population. Overlap between CD4 and CD8 compartments was detected for a small share of clonotypes. A large majority of primary-vaccination clones showed up again after the booster (about 97% CD4, around 90% CD8).

This chain uses TRBV20-1 with TRBJ2-7; 9 bases map to TRBD2. This specimen consisted of PBMCs, obtained 15 days after the yellow fever booster vaccination. The TCR originated in a man aged 18 to 29 who received the YFV17D yellow fever vaccine. Here the CDR3 reads CSARDRGGGVREQYV. The CDR3 nucleotides are TGCAGTGCTAGAGATCGAGGCGGGGGGGTTCGCGAGCAGTACGTC.